This entry is about one TCR beta chain. Its specificity is unknown. These data come from a study of graft-versus-host responses after intestinal transplantation. Study-level results: Ileal or blood samples showed some GvH clones first, and such clones were also found in recipient marrow.

V was trimmed by 1 base and J by 6 bases, leaving 7 bases between them. The CDR3 is made up of 13 amino acids. Germline-derived CDR1 and CDR2 are MGHRA and YSYEKL. This table comes from immunoSEQ multiplex PCR, and its TCRdb copy is limited to in-frame clones, with some not included. Of fewer than 95,000 clones listed, 80% to 95% are singletons. The specimen comprised unstimulated CD8+ T cells sorted from spleen or lymph node cells, sampled before intestinal transplant. This receptor was identified in a human donor who received an intestinal transplant. The chain uses TRBV4-1 and TRBJ1-5; tentatively, D is TRBD1 (5 bases). The CDR3 protein is CASSQAQGQPQHF. The CDR3 DNA follows: TGCGCCAGCAGCCAAGCCCAGGGTCAGCCCCAGCATTTT.